One sample yielded the 5 T cell receptor beta chains listed below, sequenced in a study of regulatory T cells in long-lasting Graves disease listed by TCRdb under 2021. Library preparation used multiplex PCR. Sequencer: Illumina HiSeq 4000. TCR beta libraries were built with iRepertoire HTBI primers and Arm-PCR amplification of CDR3 regions. Using fastp at Q25 and MiXCR, TCRdb reprocessed the public reads and kept productive beta chains. Each CDR3 protein gets just one entry, which takes the most common genes and DNA from the rows behind it. The sample table records fewer than 550,000 distinct CDR3 sequences; around 16% of these occur just once. The ten largest clonotypes hold roughly 25% of the sample. According to the study, the label for this sample's time point signals: newly diagnosed GD, antithyroid drugs for less than 3 months. For both TCR sequencing and RNA sequencing, RNA was extracted from PBMCs using TRIzol.

This sample also appeared in a second study, on T cells in Graves' hyperthyroidism and ophthalmopathy.

The source was peripheral blood mononuclear cells (PBMCs), collected at new diagnosis, from a patient treated with antithyroid drugs. Receptors were obtained from a woman between 40 and 65 years old with Graves disease. Donor details come from another sample of the same person, matched by shared clones.

This clonotype occurred many times. V and J are TRBV20-1 and TRBJ2-7, with D perhaps being TRBD1 or TRBD2 (5 bases each). In germline, CDR1 is DFQATT, CDR2 SNEGSKA (reference sequence). Trimming shortened V by 3 bases and J by 0 bases, and 18 bases separated the two germline ends. This CDR3 spans 16 amino acids. The CDR3 nucleotides read TGCAGTGCTAGCTGGGGGACCTTAGGGGCCTCCTACGAGCAGTACTTC. Amino acid sequence: CSASWGTLGASYEQYF.

V is TRBV4-1 and J is TRBJ2-2; 10 positions agree with TRBD2. The CDR3 covers 19 residues. The germline V gene has CDR1 MGHRA and CDR2 YSYEKL. V lost 0 bases to trimming and J lost 1 base; unmatched junction nucleotides: 8. CDR3 region: CASSQEVLAGALNTGELFF. CDR3 DNA sequence: TGCGCCAGCAGCCAAGAAGTGCTAGCGGGGGCCCTGAACACCGGGGAGCTGTTTTTT.

This clonotype has at least ten counts. CDR3 bases: TGTGCCAGCAGTTTCTTACAGGGCGACTATGGCTACACCTTC. This encodes CASSFLQGDYGYTF. The chain uses TRBV28 and TRBJ1-2, with a weak D call TRBD1 (6 bases). The V end lost 3 bases, the J end lost 3 bases, and 11 bases lay between the germline ends. The germline V gene has CDR1 MDHEN and CDR2 SYDVKM. The CDR3 loop spans 14 amino acids.

This clonotype was detected ten times or more. The rearrangement joins TRBV11-2 to TRBJ1-4, with 7 nucleotides matching TRBD1. The CDR3 is 15 amino acids. After removal of 3 bases from V and 5 bases from J, the junction contained 6 bases not matched to a gene. Germline V gives CDR1 SGHAT, CDR2 FQNNGV. The chain's CDR3 is CASSLETGRNEKLFF. Written as DNA, the CDR3 is TGTGCCAGCAGCTTGGAGACAGGGCGAAATGAAAAACTGTTTTTT.

This clonotype occurred many times. V gene TRBV9 combines with J gene TRBJ1-1; no clear D gene. Looked up from germline, CDR1 is SGDLS and CDR2 is YYNGEE. CDR3 length: 14 residues. Trimming shortened V by 5 bases and J by 2 bases, and 13 bases separated the two germline ends. The DNA for the CDR3 is TGTGCCAGCAGTCAGAGGGTCGTAAACACTGAAGCTTTCTTT. This encodes CASSQRVVNTEAFF.